This T cell receptor beta chain was captured by sequencing in a study of cytomegalovirus exposure and HLA in healthy donors. Primers included in the PCR were 60 Vbeta and 13 Jbeta primers. TCRdb keeps only in-frame clones here, not all; method: immunoSEQ multiplex PCR. The sample carries about 180,000 clones, 75% to 85% recorded once. Germline V CDR1 and CDR2: MDHEN, SYDVKM. This CDR3 spans 16 amino acids. V gave up 6 bases and J gave up 7 bases; unmatched junction bases: 10. The sequenced material came from PBMCs. The chain has TRBV28 and TRBJ2-7, with 15 bases that match TRBD2. The sequence was obtained from a woman aged 30 to 39 in good health and CMV-seropositive. CDR3: CASSPPGLAGGLEQYF. CDR3 sequence (DNA): TGTGCCAGCAGCCCCCCGGGACTAGCGGGGGGTTTGGAGCAGTACTTC.